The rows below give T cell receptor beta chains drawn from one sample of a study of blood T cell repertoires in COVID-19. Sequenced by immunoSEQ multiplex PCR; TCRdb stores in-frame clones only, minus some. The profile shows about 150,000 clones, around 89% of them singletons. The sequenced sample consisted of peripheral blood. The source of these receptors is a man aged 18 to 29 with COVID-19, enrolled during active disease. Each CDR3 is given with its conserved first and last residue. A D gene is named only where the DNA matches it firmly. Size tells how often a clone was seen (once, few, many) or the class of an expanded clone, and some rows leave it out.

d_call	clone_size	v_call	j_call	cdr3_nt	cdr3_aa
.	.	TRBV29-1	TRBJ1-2	TGCAGCGTTGAAGGAACAGGGCTTGGCTACACCTTC	CSVEGTGLGYTF
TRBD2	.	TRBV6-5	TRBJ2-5	TGTGCCAGCAGGGTAGCGGGAGGGCCGGAGACCCAGTACTTC	CASRVAGGPETQYF
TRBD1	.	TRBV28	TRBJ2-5	TGTGCCAGCAGTCGGGACAGGGGTCAAGAGACCCAGTACTTC	CASSRDRGQETQYF
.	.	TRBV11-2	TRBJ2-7	TGTGCCAGCAGCTTAGACAGGGTGTCGTACGAGCAGTACTTC	CASSLDRVSYEQYF
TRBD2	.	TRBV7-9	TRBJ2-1	TGTGCCAGCAGCTTTGCTAGCGGGACCTACAATGAGCAGTTCTTC	CASSFASGTYNEQFF
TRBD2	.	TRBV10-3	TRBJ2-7	TGTGCCATCAGCGTCGGGGGGTCCACCTACGAGCAGTACTTC	CAISVGGSTYEQYF
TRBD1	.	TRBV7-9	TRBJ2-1	TGTGCCAGCAGCTTACTGTGGCAGGGGGCGCGAAATGAGCAGTTCTTC	CASSLLWQGARNEQFF
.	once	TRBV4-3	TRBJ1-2	TGCGCCAGCAGCCAAAGCCGGGACATCCCGGGATATGGCTACACCTTC	CASSQSRDIPGYGYTF
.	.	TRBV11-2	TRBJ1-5	TGTGCCAGCAGCTTAGACCCAGCAGGGCAGCCCCAGCATTTT	CASSLDPAGQPQHF
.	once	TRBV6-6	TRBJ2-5	TGTGCCAGCAGGGGGTCAGGGGTCCGCGAGACCCAGTACTTC	CASRGSGVRETQYF
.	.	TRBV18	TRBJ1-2	TGTGCCAGCTCACCGGCCGATAACTATGGCTACACCTTC	CASSPADNYGYTF
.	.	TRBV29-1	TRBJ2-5	TGCAGCGTTCCGGGGGTTGGGGGGTCGGGAGAGACCCAGTACTTC	CSVPGVGGSGETQYF
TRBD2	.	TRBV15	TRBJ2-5	TGTGCCACCAGCAGAGGAAATAGCGGGAGAGAGACCCAGTACTTC	CATSRGNSGRETQYF
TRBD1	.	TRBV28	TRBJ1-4	TGTGCCAGCTGCTCAGGGGGATTCGAGGAAAAACTGTTTTTT	CASCSGGFEEKLFF
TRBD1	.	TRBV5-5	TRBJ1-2	TGTGCCAGCAGCTTCTGGTTTGACAGGGCAGGGCAAAACACCTTC	CASSFWFDRAGQNTF
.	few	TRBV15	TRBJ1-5	TGTGCCACCAGCAGAGATTTCCAGTCCAATCAGCCCCAGCATTTT	CATSRDFQSNQPQHF
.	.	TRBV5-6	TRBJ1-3	TGTGCCAGCAGCCAGGGCCAAGCGGGAAACACCATATATTTT	CASSQGQAGNTIYF
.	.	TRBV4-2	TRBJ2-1	TGTGCCAGCAGCCAAGCGATTAGTGAGCAGTTCTTC	CASSQAISEQFF
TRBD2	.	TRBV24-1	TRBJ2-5	TGTGCCACCAGTATGACTAGCGGGTACGGCCAAGAGACCCAGTACTTC	CATSMTSGYGQETQYF
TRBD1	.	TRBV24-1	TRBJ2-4	TGTGCCACCAGTGAACCACGAGGACAGGGAAAGGACATTCAGTACTTC	CATSEPRGQGKDIQYF
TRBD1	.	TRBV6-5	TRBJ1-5	TGTGCCAGCAGTTCCAGGGGGTATGGCCAGCCCCAGCATTTT	CASSSRGYGQPQHF
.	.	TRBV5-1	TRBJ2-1	TGCGCCAGCAGCTCAAACAGGTTAGACTTGCCCGATGAGCAGTTCTTC	CASSSNRLDLPDEQFF
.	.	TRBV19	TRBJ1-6	TGTGCCAGTAGTCGCACAGGCGATAATTCACCCCTCCACTTT	CASSRTGDNSPLHF
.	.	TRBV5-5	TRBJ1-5	TGTGCCAGCAGCCCCTTCGATGCGGGTTGGGGCAATCAGCCCCAGCATTTT	CASSPFDAGWGNQPQHF
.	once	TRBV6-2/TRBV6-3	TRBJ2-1	TGTGCCAGCAGCAAGACTCGGGAGAAGAATGAGCAGTTCTTC	CASSKTREKNEQFF
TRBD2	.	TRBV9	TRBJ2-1	TGTGCCAGCAGCGCTGGGGGGGGTGAGCAGTTCTTC	CASSAGGGEQFF
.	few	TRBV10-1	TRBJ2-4	TGCGCCATCACACCCGTTCAGTACTTC	CAITPVQYF
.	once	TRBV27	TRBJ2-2	TGTGCCAGCAACACAAAGGGGCCACACACCGGGGAGCTGTTTTTT	CASNTKGPHTGELFF
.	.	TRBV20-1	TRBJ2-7	TGCAGTGCTCCTAGCGTCTACGAGCAGTACTTC	CSAPSVYEQYF
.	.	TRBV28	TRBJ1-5	TGTGCCAGCAGGTTGCCTATTAGCAATCAGCCCCAGCATTTT	CASRLPISNQPQHF